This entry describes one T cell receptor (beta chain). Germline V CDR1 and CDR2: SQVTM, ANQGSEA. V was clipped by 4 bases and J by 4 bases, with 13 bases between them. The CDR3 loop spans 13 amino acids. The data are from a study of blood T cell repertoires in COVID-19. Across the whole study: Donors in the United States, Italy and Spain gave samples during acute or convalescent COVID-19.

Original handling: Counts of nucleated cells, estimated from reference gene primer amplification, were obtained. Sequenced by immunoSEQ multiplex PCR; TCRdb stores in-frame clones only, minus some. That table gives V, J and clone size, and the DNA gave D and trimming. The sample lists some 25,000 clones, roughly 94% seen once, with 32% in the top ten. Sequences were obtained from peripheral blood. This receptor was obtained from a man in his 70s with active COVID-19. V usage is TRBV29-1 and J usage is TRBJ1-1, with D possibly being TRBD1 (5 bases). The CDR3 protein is CSVAGRRGTEAFF. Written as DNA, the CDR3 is TGCAGCGTTGCGGGCAGGAGGGGCACTGAAGCTTTCTTT.